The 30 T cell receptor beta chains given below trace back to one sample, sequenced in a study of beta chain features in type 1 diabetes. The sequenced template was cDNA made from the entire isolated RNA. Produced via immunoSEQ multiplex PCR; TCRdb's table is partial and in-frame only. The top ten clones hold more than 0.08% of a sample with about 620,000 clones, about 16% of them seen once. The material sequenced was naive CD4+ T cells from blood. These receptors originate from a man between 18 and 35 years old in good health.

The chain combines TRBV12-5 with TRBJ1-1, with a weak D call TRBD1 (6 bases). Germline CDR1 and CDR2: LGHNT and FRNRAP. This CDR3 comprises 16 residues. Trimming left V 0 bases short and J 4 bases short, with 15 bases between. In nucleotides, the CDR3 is TGTGCTAGTGGTTTGGTATCGGAACAGGGTACCACTGAAGCTTTCTTT. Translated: CASGLVSEQGTTEAFF.

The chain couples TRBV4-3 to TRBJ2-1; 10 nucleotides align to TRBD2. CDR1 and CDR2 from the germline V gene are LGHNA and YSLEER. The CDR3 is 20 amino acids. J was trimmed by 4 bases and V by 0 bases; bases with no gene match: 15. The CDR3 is CASSQDRWLAGDVGYNEQFF. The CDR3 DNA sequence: TGCGCCAGCAGCCAAGATAGGTGGCTAGCGGGAGATGTGGGATACAATGAGCAGTTCTTC.

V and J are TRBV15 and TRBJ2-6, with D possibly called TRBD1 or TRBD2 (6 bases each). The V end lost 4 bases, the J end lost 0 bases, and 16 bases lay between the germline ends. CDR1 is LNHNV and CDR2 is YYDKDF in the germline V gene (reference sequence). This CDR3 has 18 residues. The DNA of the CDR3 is TGTGCCACCAGCATTACGGGGGCATGGAGCTCTGGGGCCAACGTCCTGACTTTC. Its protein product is CATSITGAWSSGANVLTF.

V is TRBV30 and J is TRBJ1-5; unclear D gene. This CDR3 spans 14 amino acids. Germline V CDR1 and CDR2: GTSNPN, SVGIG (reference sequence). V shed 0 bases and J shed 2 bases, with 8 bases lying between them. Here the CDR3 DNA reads TGTGCCTGGAGTGTAATCTTAGGCAATCAGCCCCAGCATTTT. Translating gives CAWSVILGNQPQHF.

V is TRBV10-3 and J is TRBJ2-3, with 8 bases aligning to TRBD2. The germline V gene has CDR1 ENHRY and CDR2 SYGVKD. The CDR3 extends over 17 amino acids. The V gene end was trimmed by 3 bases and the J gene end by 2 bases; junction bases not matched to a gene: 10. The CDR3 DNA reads TGTGCCATCAGTGAATCGGGAGGGAGAGGATACACAGATACGCAGTATTTT. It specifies CAISESGGRGYTDTQYF.

The CDR3 protein is CASSVVGGTYNEQFF. The DNA for the CDR3 is TGTGCCAGCAGCGTAGTCGGGGGCACTTACAATGAGCAGTTCTTC. The chain joins TRBV9 to TRBJ2-1; D tentatively fits TRBD1 or TRBD2 (6 bases each). Trimming pared 0 bases from V and 4 bases from J, leaving 11 bases between. Germline CDR1 is SGDLS and CDR2 is YYNGEE. The CDR3 contains 15 residues.

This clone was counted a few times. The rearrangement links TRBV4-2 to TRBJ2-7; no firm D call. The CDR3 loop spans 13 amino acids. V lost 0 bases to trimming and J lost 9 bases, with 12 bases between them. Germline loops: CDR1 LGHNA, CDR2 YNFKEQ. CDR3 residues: CASSQETGGAQYF. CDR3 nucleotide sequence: TGTGCCAGCAGCCAAGAGACCGGCGGCGCGCAGTACTTC.

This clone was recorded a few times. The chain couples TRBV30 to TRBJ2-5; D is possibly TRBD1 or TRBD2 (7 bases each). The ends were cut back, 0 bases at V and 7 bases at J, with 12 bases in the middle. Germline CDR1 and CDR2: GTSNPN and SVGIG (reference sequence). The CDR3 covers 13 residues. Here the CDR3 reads CAWSVAGGVTQYF. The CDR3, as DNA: TGTGCCTGGAGTGTAGCAGGGGGGGTGACCCAGTACTTC.

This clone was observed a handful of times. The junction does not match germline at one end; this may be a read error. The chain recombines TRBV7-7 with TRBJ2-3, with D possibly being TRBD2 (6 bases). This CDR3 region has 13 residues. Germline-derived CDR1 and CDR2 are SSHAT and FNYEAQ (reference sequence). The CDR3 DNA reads TGTGCTAGCAGCTGGGGGGGCACAGATACGCAGTATTTT. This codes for CASSWGGTDTQYF.

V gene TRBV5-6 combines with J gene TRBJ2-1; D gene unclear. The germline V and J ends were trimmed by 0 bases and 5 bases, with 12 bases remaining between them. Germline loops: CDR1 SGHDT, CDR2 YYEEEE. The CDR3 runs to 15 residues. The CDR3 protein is CASSLVGGPNNEQFF. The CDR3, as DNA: TGTGCCAGCAGCTTGGTCGGCGGACCGAACAATGAGCAGTTCTTC.

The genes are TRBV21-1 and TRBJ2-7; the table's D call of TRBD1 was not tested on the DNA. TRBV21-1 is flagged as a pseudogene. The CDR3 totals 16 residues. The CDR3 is CASIQTGRLKAWEQYF. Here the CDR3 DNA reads TGTGCCAGCATCCAAACTGGGCGCCTAAAGGCGTGGGAGCAGTACTTC.

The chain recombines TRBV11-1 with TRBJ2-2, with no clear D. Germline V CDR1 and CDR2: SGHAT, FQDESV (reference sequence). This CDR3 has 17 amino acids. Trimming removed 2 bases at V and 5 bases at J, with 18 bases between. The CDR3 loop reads CASSLSSQKRGTGELFF. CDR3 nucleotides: TGTGCCAGCAGCTTATCCAGTCAAAAGAGAGGAACCGGGGAGCTGTTTTTT.

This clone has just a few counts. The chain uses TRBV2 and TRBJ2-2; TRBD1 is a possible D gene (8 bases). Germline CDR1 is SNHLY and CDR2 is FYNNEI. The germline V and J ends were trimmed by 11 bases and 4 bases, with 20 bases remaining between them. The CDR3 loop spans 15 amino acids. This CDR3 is CAGTGQGGPTGELFF. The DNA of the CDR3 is TGTGCCGGTACCGGACAGGGAGGGCCCACCGGGGAGCTGTTTTTT.

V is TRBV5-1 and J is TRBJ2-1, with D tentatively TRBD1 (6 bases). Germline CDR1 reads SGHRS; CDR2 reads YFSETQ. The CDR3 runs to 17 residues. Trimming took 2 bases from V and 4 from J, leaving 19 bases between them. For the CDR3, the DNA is TGCGCCAGCAGCTTCACAGGGCAAGGCGGTAGATACAATGAGCAGTTCTTC. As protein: CASSFTGQGGRYNEQFF. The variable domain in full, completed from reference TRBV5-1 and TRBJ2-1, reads KAGVTQTPRYLIKTRGQQVTLSCSPISGHRSVSWYQQTPGQGLQFLFEYFSETQRNKGNFPGRFSGRQFSNSRSEMNVSTLELGDSALYLCASSFTGQGGRYNEQFFGPGTRLTVL.

Written as DNA, the CDR3 is TGTGCCAGCAGTTGGCAGGGAGTGAGTGATTCACCCCTCCACTTT. It encodes CASSWQGVSDSPLHF. The chain links TRBV27 to TRBJ1-6, with D perhaps TRBD1 (5 bases). There are 15 residues in the CDR3. In germline, CDR1 is MNHEY, CDR2 SMNVEV (reference sequence). V shed 4 bases and J shed 8 bases, with 15 bases lying between them.

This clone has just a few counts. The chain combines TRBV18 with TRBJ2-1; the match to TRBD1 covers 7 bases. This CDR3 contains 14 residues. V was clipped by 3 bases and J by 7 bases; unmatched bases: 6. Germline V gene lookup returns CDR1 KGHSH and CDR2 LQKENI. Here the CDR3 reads CASSPQGVGNEQFF. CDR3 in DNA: TGTGCCAGCTCACCGCAGGGGGTGGGGAATGAGCAGTTCTTC.

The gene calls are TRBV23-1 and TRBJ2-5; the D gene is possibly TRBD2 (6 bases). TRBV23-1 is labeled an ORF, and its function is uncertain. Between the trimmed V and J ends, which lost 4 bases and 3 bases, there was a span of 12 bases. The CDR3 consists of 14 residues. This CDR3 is CASSRKGEEETQYF. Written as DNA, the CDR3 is TGCGCCAGCAGTCGGAAAGGGGAGGAAGAGACCCAGTACTTC.

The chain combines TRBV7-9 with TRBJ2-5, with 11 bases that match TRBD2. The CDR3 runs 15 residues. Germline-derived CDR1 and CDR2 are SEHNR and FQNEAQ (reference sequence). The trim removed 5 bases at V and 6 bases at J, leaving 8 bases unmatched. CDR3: CASSNRLAGSKTQYF. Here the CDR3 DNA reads TGTGCCAGCAGCAACCGACTAGCGGGATCTAAGACCCAGTACTTC.

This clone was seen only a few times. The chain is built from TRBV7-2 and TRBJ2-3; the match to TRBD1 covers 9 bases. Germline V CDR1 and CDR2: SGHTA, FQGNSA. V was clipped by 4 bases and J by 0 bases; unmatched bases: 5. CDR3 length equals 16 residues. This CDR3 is CASSSRDRVSTDTQYF. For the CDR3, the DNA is TGTGCCAGCAGCTCCCGGGACAGGGTTAGCACAGATACGCAGTATTTT.

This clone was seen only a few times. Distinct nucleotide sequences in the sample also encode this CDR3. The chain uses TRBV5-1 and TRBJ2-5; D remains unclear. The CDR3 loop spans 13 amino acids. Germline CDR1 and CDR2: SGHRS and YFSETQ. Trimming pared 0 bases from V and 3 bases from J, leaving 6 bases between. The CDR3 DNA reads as TGCGCCAGCAGCTTGGGACTTGAAGAGACCCAGTACTTC. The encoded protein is CASSLGLEETQYF.

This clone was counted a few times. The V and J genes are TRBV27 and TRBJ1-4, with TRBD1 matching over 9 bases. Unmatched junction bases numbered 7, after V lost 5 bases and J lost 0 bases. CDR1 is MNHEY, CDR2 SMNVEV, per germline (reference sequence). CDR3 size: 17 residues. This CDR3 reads CASSPRTGVTTNEKLFF. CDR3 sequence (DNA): TGTGCCAGCAGTCCCCGGACAGGGGTCACAACTAATGAAAAACTGTTTTTT.

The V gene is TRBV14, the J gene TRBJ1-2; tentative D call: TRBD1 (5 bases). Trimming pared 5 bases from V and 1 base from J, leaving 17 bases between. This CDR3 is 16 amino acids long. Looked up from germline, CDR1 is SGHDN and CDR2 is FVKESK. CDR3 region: CASSYQNRRLNYGYTF. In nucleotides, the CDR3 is TGTGCCAGCAGCTATCAGAACAGGCGCCTTAACTATGGCTACACCTTC.

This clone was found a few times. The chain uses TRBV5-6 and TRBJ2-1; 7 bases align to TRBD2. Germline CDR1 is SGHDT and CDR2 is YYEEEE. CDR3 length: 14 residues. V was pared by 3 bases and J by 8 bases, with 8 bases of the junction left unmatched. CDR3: CASSWGITSDEQFF. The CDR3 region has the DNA TGTGCCAGCAGCTGGGGCATAACTAGCGATGAGCAGTTCTTC.

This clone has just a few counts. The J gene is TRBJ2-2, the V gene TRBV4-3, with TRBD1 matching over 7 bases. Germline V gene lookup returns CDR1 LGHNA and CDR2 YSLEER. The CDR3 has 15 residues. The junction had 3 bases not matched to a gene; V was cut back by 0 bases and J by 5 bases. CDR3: CASSQEDRVTGELFF. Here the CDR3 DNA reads TGCGCCAGCAGCCAAGAAGACAGGGTTACCGGGGAGCTGTTTTTT.

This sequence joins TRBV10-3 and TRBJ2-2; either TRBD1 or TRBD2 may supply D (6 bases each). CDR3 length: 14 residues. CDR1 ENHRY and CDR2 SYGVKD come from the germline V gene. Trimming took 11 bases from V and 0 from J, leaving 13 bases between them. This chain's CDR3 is CAFRGPSNTGELFF. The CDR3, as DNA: TGTGCCTTCCGGGGGCCGTCGAACACCGGGGAGCTGTTTTTT.

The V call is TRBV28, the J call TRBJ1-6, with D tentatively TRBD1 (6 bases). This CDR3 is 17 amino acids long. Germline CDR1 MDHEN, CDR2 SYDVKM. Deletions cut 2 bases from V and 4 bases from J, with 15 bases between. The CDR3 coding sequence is TGTGCCAGCAGTTTAAATCCGACAGGAGGGTATAATTCACCCCTCCACTTT. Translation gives CASSLNPTGGYNSPLHF.

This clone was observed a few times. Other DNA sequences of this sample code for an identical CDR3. The CDR3, as DNA: TGTGCCAGCAGCGTAGTCGGGAGCCAAGAGACCCAGTACTTC. Protein sequence: CASSVVGSQETQYF. The chain carries TRBV9 and TRBJ2-5, with D possibly matching TRBD2 (6 bases). The CDR3 consists of 14 residues. From germline, CDR1 is SGDLS and CDR2 YYNGEE. V lost 0 bases and J lost 1, with 7 bases in between.

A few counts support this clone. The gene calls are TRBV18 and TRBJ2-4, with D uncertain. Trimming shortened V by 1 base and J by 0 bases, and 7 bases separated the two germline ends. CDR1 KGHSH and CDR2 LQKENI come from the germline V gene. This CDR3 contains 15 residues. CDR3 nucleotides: TGTGCCAGCTCACCACGTGACATAGCCAAAAACATTCAGTACTTC. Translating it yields CASSPRDIAKNIQYF.

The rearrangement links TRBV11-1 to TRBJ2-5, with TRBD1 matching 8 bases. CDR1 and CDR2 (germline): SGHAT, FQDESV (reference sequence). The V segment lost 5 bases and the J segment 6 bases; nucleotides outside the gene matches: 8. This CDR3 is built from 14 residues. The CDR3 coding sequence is TGTGCCAGCAGCCCGAAGACAGGGGTCAAGACCCAGTACTTC. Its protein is CASSPKTGVKTQYF.

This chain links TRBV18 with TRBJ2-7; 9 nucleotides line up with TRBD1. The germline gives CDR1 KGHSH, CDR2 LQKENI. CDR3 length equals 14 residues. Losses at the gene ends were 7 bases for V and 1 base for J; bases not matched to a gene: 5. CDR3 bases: TGTGCCAGCTTAAACGACAGGGGGTCCTACGAGCAGTACTTC. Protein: CASLNDRGSYEQYF.